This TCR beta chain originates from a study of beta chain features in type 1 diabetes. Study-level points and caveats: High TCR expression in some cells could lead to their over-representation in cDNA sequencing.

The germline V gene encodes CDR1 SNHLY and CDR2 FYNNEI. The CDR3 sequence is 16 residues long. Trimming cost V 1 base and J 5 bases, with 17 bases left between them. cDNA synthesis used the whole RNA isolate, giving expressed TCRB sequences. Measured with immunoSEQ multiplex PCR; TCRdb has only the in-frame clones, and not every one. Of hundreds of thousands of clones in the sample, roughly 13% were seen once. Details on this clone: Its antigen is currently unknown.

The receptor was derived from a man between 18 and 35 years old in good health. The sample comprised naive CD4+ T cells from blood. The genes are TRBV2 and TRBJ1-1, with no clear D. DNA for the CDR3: TGTGCCAGCAGTGAAGAAGGGAGCCTGGCGGGAACTGAAGCTTTCTTT. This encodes CASSEEGSLAGTEAFF.